This T cell receptor beta chain is from a study of cytomegalovirus exposure and HLA in healthy donors. The CDR3 is 15 residues long. V shed 4 bases, J shed 0 bases, and the junction held 5 bases outside the gene matches. Looked up from germline, CDR1 is MNHEY and CDR2 is SMNVEV (reference sequence). Profiled with immunoSEQ multiplex PCR; TCRdb holds only in-frame clones, not every one. The profile shows under 150,000 clones, roughly 90% of them singletons. The chain employs TRBV27 and TRBJ1-1; 7 nucleotides match TRBD1. Material: PBMCs. This TCR was sampled from a woman aged 18-29 years in good health and CMV-seropositive. CDR3 region: CASSSSDRVNTEAFF. For the CDR3, the DNA is TGTGCCAGCAGTTCTTCAGACAGGGTGAACACTGAAGCTTTCTTT.